What follows are 20 T cell receptor beta chains derived from one specimen sequenced in a study of shared clonotypes between healthy human individuals. The protocol was immunoSEQ multiplex PCR, while the TCRdb copy is restricted to in-frame clones and leaves out a portion. The table shows about 2.4 million clones, with 80% to 95% occurring only once. Specimen: naive CD4+ T cells from PBMCs. Subset given: CD45RA+ positively selected. The receptors come from a young man in good health. Some clones in this sample may be carry-over from other donors' samples.

This clone was picked up one time. The chain employs TRBV7-2 and TRBJ2-5; TRBD1 matches 8 bases. The CDR3 contains 17 residues. Germline V gene sequence: CDR1 SGHTA, CDR2 FQGNSA. The V and J ends lost 0 bases and 5 bases, in that order; junction bases with no gene match: 11. CDR3 nucleotide sequence: TGTGCCAGCAGCTTAGCAGGTGGCAGGGGGCTTGGGGAGACCCAGTACTTC. This encodes CASSLAGGRGLGETQYF.

This chain uses TRBV7-8 with TRBJ2-7; 7 nucleotides agree with TRBD1. V was pared by 3 bases and J by 1 base, with 6 bases of the junction left unmatched. The CDR3 is 15 amino acids. CDR1 and CDR2 from the germline V gene are SGHVS and FQNEAQ. The CDR3 DNA is TGTGCCAGCAGCTTTTTAGACAGGGTGTCCTACGAGCAGTACTTC. Translated, it gives CASSFLDRVSYEQYF.

The chain employs TRBV11-2 and TRBJ2-1; 7 bases fit TRBD2. Losses at the gene ends were 3 bases for V and 6 bases for J; bases not matched to a gene: 11. CDR1 SGHAT and CDR2 FQNNGV come from the germline V gene. The CDR3 is 16 amino acids. CDR3 DNA sequence: TGTGCCAGCAGCTTTCCTGTCGGGAGGCCCCTCAATGAGCAGTTCTTC. Protein sequence: CASSFPVGRPLNEQFF.

The chain combines TRBV7-3 with TRBJ2-3, with unresolved D. Trimming stripped 2 bases from V and 11 bases from J, with 23 bases between. Per germline, CDR1 SGHTA and CDR2 FQGTGA. This CDR3 is built from 16 residues. CDR3: CASSLFPRTDVCKQYF. The CDR3 bases are TGTGCCAGCAGCTTATTTCCCAGAACAGACGTTTGCAAGCAGTATTTT.

The CDR3 nucleotides are TGCGCCAGCAGCCGAGACACCATGAGAAACACGGTTCAACATCACACCGGGGAGCTGTTTTTT. This sequence encodes CASSRDTMRNTVQHHTGELFF. The V gene is TRBV5-1, the J gene TRBJ2-2; D unclear. This CDR3 comprises 21 residues. The germline V gene has CDR1 SGHRS and CDR2 YFSETQ. V lost 4 bases, J lost 3 bases, and 31 bases lay in between.

The rearrangement uses TRBV6-5 and TRBJ2-1; 12 positions agree with TRBD1. The trim removed 6 bases at V and 7 bases at J, leaving 7 bases unmatched. Germline V gene data show CDR1 as MNHEY and CDR2 as SVGAGI. This CDR3 region has 15 residues. The CDR3 loop is CASRSGTGGINEQFF. CDR3 bases: TGTGCCAGCAGATCCGGGACAGGGGGCATTAATGAGCAGTTCTTC.

V usage is TRBV19 and J usage is TRBJ2-7, with 10 nucleotides matching TRBD1. This CDR3 region has 14 residues. The germline V gene encodes CDR1 LNHDA and CDR2 SQIVND (reference sequence). Germline trimming cut 5 bases from V and 3 bases from J; bases unmatched to any gene: 4. The CDR3 protein is CASSPRDRGYEQYF. In DNA form, the CDR3 reads TGTGCCAGTAGTCCCCGGGACAGGGGCTACGAGCAGTACTTC.

The chain is built from TRBV18 and TRBJ1-4; TRBD1 matches 8 bases. Germline assignment: CDR1 KGHSH and CDR2 LQKENI. V dropped 8 bases and J dropped 3; count of bases not matched to a gene: 8. The CDR3 spans 15 residues. The CDR3 spells CASTTQQGANEKLFF. The CDR3 DNA sequence: TGTGCCAGCACGACCCAACAGGGGGCTAATGAAAAACTGTTTTTT.

The chain is built from TRBV7-2 and TRBJ2-4, with TRBD2 matching over 10 bases. The V and J ends lost 1 base and 7 bases, in that order; junction bases with no gene match: 4. There are 15 residues in the CDR3. Germline V CDR1 and CDR2: SGHTA, FQGNSA. The CDR3 sequence: CASSLGLAGSNIQYF. In DNA, the CDR3 is TGTGCCAGCAGCTTAGGACTAGCGGGTTCGAACATTCAGTACTTC. The full variable domain, its missing parts supplied by reference TRBV7-2 and TRBJ2-4, is GAGVSQSPSNKVTEKGKDVELRCDPISGHTALYWYRQSLGQGLEFLIYFQGNSAPDKSGLPSDRFSAERTGGSVSTLTIQRTQQEDSAVYLCASSLGLAGSNIQYFGAGTRLSVL.

This clone has a single count. The chain has TRBV11-2 and TRBJ2-7; TRBD1 matches at 7 bases. CDR3 length: 16 residues. Germline CDR1 reads SGHAT; CDR2 reads FQNNGV. Losses at the gene ends were 2 bases for V and 1 base for J; bases not matched to a gene: 8. The CDR3 DNA reads TGTGCCAGCAGCTTAACCTCAATGACAGGGTCCTACGAGCAGTACTTC. Encoded protein: CASSLTSMTGSYEQYF.

Concerning this clone itself: Within the sample, other DNA sequences also encode this same CDR3. DNA for the CDR3: TGTGCCAGCAGCTTAGTGGGTGGTGATGAGCAGTTCTTC. This gives the protein CASSLVGGDEQFF. This chain connects TRBV7-2 to TRBJ2-1; D call uncertain. Germline CDR1 and CDR2: SGHTA and FQGNSA. Deletions cut 1 base from V and 8 bases from J, with 9 bases between. This CDR3 comprises 13 residues.

V usage is TRBV5-1 and J usage is TRBJ2-1; the D is unclear. Germline CDR1 is SGHRS and CDR2 is YFSETQ. The V end was cut by 7 bases, the J end by 8 bases, with 13 bases between. The CDR3 covers 12 residues. CDR3 nucleotide sequence: TGCGCCAGCGGATCGGTCGAGTATGAGCAGTTCTTC. Translation: CASGSVEYEQFF.

The chain combines TRBV27 with TRBJ1-1; 10 nucleotides align to TRBD1. Losses at the gene ends were 5 bases for V and 1 base for J; bases not matched to a gene: 10. Looked up from germline, CDR1 is MNHEY and CDR2 is SMNVEV (reference sequence). The CDR3 totals 17 residues. The DNA of the CDR3 is TGTGCCAGCAGTCTACTATCGGGACAGGGGACGAACACTGAAGCTTTCTTT. The encoded protein is CASSLLSGQGTNTEAFF.

The chain has TRBV5-1 and TRBJ2-5, with 14 bases identical to TRBD2. Per germline, CDR1 SGHRS and CDR2 YFSETQ. The ends lost 2 bases at V and 3 bases at J; junction bases unmatched: 6. This CDR3 has 17 amino acids. CDR3 sequence (DNA): TGCGCCAGCAGCTTCGGATGGGGACTAGCGGGGGAAGAGACCCAGTACTTC. Its protein is CASSFGWGLAGEETQYF.

To note about this clone: This CDR3 is also generated by other DNA sequences in the sample. This sequence joins TRBV7-3 and TRBJ2-3; D might be TRBD2 (6 bases). V was trimmed by 2 bases and J by 3 bases, leaving 9 bases between them. The CDR3 contains 14 residues. Germline CDR1 and CDR2: SGHTA and FQGTGA. CDR3 in amino acids: CASSLAGFTDTQYF. The CDR3 nucleotides read TGTGCCAGCAGCTTAGCGGGATTTACAGATACGCAGTATTTT.

The chain recombines TRBV28 with TRBJ1-5, with a possible D match to TRBD1 (5 bases). This CDR3 comprises 12 residues. CDR1 is MDHEN, CDR2 SYDVKM, per germline. V dropped 5 bases and J dropped 9 bases, with 11 bases sitting between them. The CDR3 sequence is CASSGAFGPQHF. The DNA of the CDR3 is TGTGCCAGCAGTGGGGCCTTCGGGCCCCAGCATTTT.

V and J are TRBV19 and TRBJ1-2; D uncertain. The CDR3 is 13 residues long. The germline V gene encodes CDR1 LNHDA and CDR2 SQIVND (reference sequence). V dropped 5 bases and J dropped 4 bases, with 11 bases sitting between them. CDR3 loop: CASSPTPSYGYTF. CDR3 bases: TGTGCCAGTAGTCCGACCCCTTCCTATGGCTACACCTTC.

The V gene is TRBV6-6, the J gene TRBJ1-2, with D possibly being TRBD1 (6 bases). The CDR3 runs to 13 residues. V dropped 4 bases and J dropped 4 bases, with 10 bases sitting between them. Germline lookup yields CDR1 MNHNY and CDR2 SVGAGI (reference sequence). CDR3 bases: TGTGCCAGCAGTTCACAGGGTACCTATGGCTACACCTTC. Translating it yields CASSSQGTYGYTF.

This clone was found once. The chain has TRBV18 and TRBJ2-1; TRBD2 matches at 12 bases. The CDR3 runs 19 residues. After removal of 6 bases from V and 1 base from J, the junction contained 13 bases not matched to a gene. Germline V gene data show CDR1 as KGHSH and CDR2 as LQKENI. CDR3 nucleotides: TGTGCCAGCTCTCCTACTAGCGGGAGGACTCAGAGTTCCTACAATGAGCAGTTCTTC. Protein product: CASSPTSGRTQSSYNEQFF. Looking up the rest from reference TRBV18 and TRBJ2-1 gives the full variable domain: NAGVMQNPRHLVRRRGQEARLRCSPMKGHSHVYWYRQLPEEGLKFMVYLQKENIIDESGMPKERFSAEFPKEGPSILRIQQVVRGDSAAYFCASSPTSGRTQSSYNEQFFGPGTRLTVL.

This chain connects TRBV9 to TRBJ2-3; 10 nucleotides agree with TRBD2. With 0 bases clipped from V and 2 bases from J, the junction kept 9 bases outside the gene matches. CDR3 length: 18 residues. In germline, CDR1 is SGDLS, CDR2 YYNGEE. The DNA of the CDR3 is TGTGCCAGCAGCGTAGATCTAAGGACTAGCGGTGTCACAGATACGCAGTATTTT. Its translation: CASSVDLRTSGVTDTQYF.